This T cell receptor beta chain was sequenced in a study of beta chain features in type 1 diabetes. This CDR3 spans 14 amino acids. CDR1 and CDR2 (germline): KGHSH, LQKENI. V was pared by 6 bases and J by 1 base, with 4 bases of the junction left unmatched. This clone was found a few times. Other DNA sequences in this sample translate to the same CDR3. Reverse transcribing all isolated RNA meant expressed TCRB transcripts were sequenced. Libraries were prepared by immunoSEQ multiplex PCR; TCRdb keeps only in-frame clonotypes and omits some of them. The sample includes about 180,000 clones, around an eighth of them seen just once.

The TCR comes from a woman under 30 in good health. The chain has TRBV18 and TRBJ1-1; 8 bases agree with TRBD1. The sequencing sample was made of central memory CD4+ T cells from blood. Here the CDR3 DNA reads TGTGCCAGCTCCCGGGACAGGAAGAACACTGAAGCTTTCTTT. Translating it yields CASSRDRKNTEAFF.